This TCR beta chain was obtained from a study of tumor-infiltrating lymphocytes in primary liver carcinoma (dated by TCRdb to the late 2010s). For the study in its entirety: Of the five patients (three men and two women, aged 30 to 69 years), four had hepatocellular carcinoma and one had combined HCC and intrahepatic cholangiocarcinoma. The five patients had tumors staged T1-T3 N0M0, with maximum diameters ranging from about 4 to 11 cm. Samples yielded roughly 3.65 to 7.5 million productive TCRbeta reads; read depth did not differ significantly between tissue types. Across five regions of each liver tumor, along with adjacent normal tissue and blood, the study brought together TCRbeta repertoire sequencing, expression microarrays and whole-exome sequencing. A total of 35 specimens from 5 patients went through TCRbeta repertoire sequencing, namely 25 tumor regions, 5 adjacent noncancerous liver tissues and 5 peripheral blood samples. To link TCRbeta repertoire diversity with the local molecular phenotype, the roughly 23 tumor region samples were profiled using Agilent mRNA microarrays. High reproducibility was observed for the technical replicate repertoires, with mean shared-clone rates about 0.92 and correlation coefficients above 0.95.

What the study reported, not specific to this receptor: A significantly larger repertoire fraction was made up by the top 250 clones in tumors than in blood (p = 0.039). Only the TCR beta chain was sequenced, so true repertoire diversity is likely underestimated because unpaired alpha chains were not captured. Bulk unsorted samples precluded comparing CD4+ and CD8+ T cell repertoires. Only about 8-24% of top clones were found in all five regions of a tumor, suggesting spatial heterogeneity of tumor-infiltrating T cells. Repertoire overlap was higher between tumor regions (mean around 35%) than tumor-adjacent (17%) or tumor-blood (about 15%) pairs, consistent with antigen-driven expansion. The study included only five or six patients, and the authors note findings should be validated in a larger study.

Using a constant-region primer and ProtoScript II reverse transcriptase, TCRbeta-specific cDNA was reverse-transcribed from 500 ng total RNA. Three nested multiplex PCR rounds, following a slightly modified ARM-PCR procedure, were used to build the TCRbeta libraries. Sample barcodes and Illumina adapters were added in a final 25-cycle PCR using Deep VentR polymerase. Before sequencing, amplicons of 200-500 bp were gel-purified using a QIAquick gel extraction kit. An Illumina HiSeq 2500 was used to sequence the TCRbeta amplicons, generating 250-bp paired-end reads. Regarding the original processing steps: Trimmomatic v0.33 was used to quality-trim the reads, and FLASH v1.2.11 was used to merge paired reads so that full CDR3 sequences could be recovered. V, D and J germline segments were assigned to the rearranged TCRbeta sequences using MiGEC v1.2.1b. VDJtools v1.0.0 computed clonotype statistics and Shannon-Wiener diversity indices. To cut down on sampling bias, every analysis after diversity analysis relied on just the 250 most abundant clonotypes from each sample. TCRdb reworked the public reads: Q25 trimming with fastp, MiXCR clone assembly, productive beta chains retained. Entries are consolidated by CDR3 protein sequence, retaining the most common genes and DNA. These V and J calls derive from TCRdb rather than the authors' analysis. This sample comprises 90,000 to 150,000 distinct CDR3 sequences, around two thirds of them detected only once. The ten largest clones capture around 9% of the sample.

Without any cell sorting, total RNA and DNA were extracted together from approximately 22-30 mg of bulk tissue using the AllPrep DNA/RNA mini kit. Roughly 5 patients with histopathologically diagnosed primary liver carcinoma underwent surgical resection in China between November 2015 and 2016. Chronic HBV infection was present in the patients, and the patients were treatment-naive at sampling. Each tumor was sampled at five spatially separated regions: the tumor centre plus the superior, inferior, left-lateral and right-lateral poles. Histological examination found more than 75% viable tumor cells in every tumor sample. Fresh tumor and adjacent tissue pieces were bisected; one half was stored in RNAlater at -80°C, the other sent for histology. Concerning this clonotype: It has no known antigen specificity. At one boundary the junction diverges from the germline segment, which might be a read error.

The sequenced material came from liver tumor tissue from sampling region 1. The cell subset or site label of this sample denotes: tumor region T1, superior pole. This clonotype was sampled from a woman aged 55-69 years with primary liver carcinoma and hepatitis B virus infection.

The bases read TGTGCCAACAGCCCTAGGGTGAACACTGAAACTTTCTTT. It is translated as CANSPRVNTETFF. The rearranged segments are TRBV14 and TRBJ1-1; no D gene call is confident. From the cysteine through the phenylalanine, the CDR3 covers 13 amino acids. The entry retains the CDR3 DNA only, 39 bases that are in frame from base 1. The germline V gene sets CDR1 to SGHDN and CDR2 to FVKESK.